What follows are 3 T cell receptor beta chains derived from one specimen sequenced in a study of cytotoxic CD8 clonotypes in ibrutinib-treated CLL. TCRdb's copy holds only in-frame clones and misses some; the assay was immunoSEQ multiplex PCR. This sample carries about 250,000 clones, roughly 74% of them seen once, and the ten largest clones take just over 15%. The sequences come from PBMCs, collected after 24 months of ibrutinib treatment. Receptor source: a human donor with chronic lymphocytic leukemia.

The chain carries TRBV7-8 and TRBJ2-7, with TRBD2 as a possible D gene (8 bases). Germline V gene lookup returns CDR1 SGHVS and CDR2 FQNEAQ. The V end was cut by 1 base, the J end by 2 bases, with 21 bases between. This CDR3 has 18 residues. The CDR3, as DNA: TGTGCCAGCAGCTTAGACAGGGGCCACTCGGGACTAGCCTACGAGCAGTACTTC. The encoded protein is CASSLDRGHSGLAYEQYF.

The chain carries TRBV7-2 and TRBJ2-7; a possible D gene is TRBD2 (6 bases). Trimming removed 5 bases from V and 3 bases from J, with 20 bases in between. Germline CDR1 is SGHTA and CDR2 is FQGNSA. The CDR3 length is 16 residues. The CDR3 reads CASSPYYGGKNYEQYF. CDR3 coding DNA: TGTGCCAGCAGCCCCTATTATGGCGGGAAAAACTACGAGCAGTACTTC. The variable domain in full, with the rest retrieved from reference TRBV7-2 and TRBJ2-7, is GAGVSQSPSNKVTEKGKDVELRCDPISGHTALYWYRQSLGQGLEFLIYFQGNSAPDKSGLPSDRFSAERTGGSVSTLTIQRTQQEDSAVYLCASSPYYGGKNYEQYFGPGTRLTVT.

The chain has TRBV30 and TRBJ1-2, with TRBD1 as a possible D gene (5 bases). Germline CDR1 GTSNPN, CDR2 SVGIG (reference sequence). The ends were cut back, 2 bases at V and 8 bases at J, with 21 bases in the middle. The CDR3 runs 15 residues. The CDR3 coding sequence is TGTGCCTGGAGTCCCCGACAGCGACGGACTATCGGCTACACCTTC. Its translation: CAWSPRQRRTIGYTF.